This T cell receptor (beta chain) was sequenced in a study of regulatory T cells in long-lasting Graves disease. Specified time point: persistent/refractory GD, antithyroid drugs over 5 years with positive TRAb. Generation of the TCR library employed RNA extracted from PBMCs. The V gene's germline CDR1 is LGHDT and CDR2 YNNKEL (reference sequence). The V segment lost 1 base and the J segment 3 bases; nucleotides outside the gene matches: 2. The CDR3 covers 14 residues. Building the TCR beta libraries relied on iRepertoire HTBI primers, and CDR3 regions underwent Arm-PCR. TCRdb analysed the multiplex PCR reads with MiXCR anew, one entry per CDR3 protein. The sample consists of a few hundred thousand distinct CDR3 sequences, around 23% of them appearing once.

This clonotype was sampled from a woman between 40 and 50 years old with Graves disease. The chain couples TRBV3-1 to TRBJ2-7, with 8 bases aligning to TRBD1. The sample here was peripheral blood mononuclear cells (PBMCs), taken when the disease was refractory, from a patient treated with antithyroid drugs. The chain's CDR3 is CASSQGTGSYEQYF. DNA for the CDR3: TGTGCCAGCAGCCAAGGGACAGGGAGCTACGAGCAGTACTTC.